This TCR beta chain was profiled in a study of blood T cell repertoires in COVID-19. Overall study context: Specimens from acute and convalescent COVID-19 originated in the United States, Italy and Spain.

This clone was counted a single time. Germline CDR1 SGHTA, CDR2 FQGNSA. The CDR3 has 17 residues. Trimming shortened V by 4 bases and J by 6 bases, and 24 bases separated the two germline ends. The table came from immunoSEQ multiplex PCR; TCRdb's copy has only in-frame clones and leaves some out. The top ten hold roughly a tenth of the sample, which has 330,000 or so clones, roughly 89% seen once. J is TRBJ1-1 and V is TRBV7-2; maybe TRBD1 (6 bases). This TCR was sampled from a man aged 25 to 45 with COVID-19, enrolled during active disease. The sample was peripheral blood. The CDR3 DNA follows: TGTGCCAGCAGCTCTCCCCTCGGGGGGCAGATTATAGCTGAAGCTTTCTTT. It codes for CASSSPLGGQIIAEAFF.